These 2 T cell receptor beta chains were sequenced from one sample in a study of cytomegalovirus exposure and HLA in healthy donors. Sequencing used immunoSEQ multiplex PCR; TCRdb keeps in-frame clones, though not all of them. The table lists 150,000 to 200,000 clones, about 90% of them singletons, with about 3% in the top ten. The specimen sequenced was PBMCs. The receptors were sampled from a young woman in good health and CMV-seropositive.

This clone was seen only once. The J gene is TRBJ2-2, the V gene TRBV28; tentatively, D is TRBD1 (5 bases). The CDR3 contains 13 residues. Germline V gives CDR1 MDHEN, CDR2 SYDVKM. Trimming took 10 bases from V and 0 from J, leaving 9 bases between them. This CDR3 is CAIRTSNTGELFF. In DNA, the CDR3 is TGTGCCATAAGGACATCGAACACCGGGGAGCTGTTTTTT.

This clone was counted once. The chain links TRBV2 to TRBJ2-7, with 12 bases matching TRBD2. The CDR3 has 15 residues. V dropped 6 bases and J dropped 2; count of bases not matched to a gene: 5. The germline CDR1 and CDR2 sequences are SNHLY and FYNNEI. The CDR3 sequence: CASSRTSGATYEQYF. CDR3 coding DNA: TGTGCCAGCAGCAGGACTAGCGGGGCCACCTACGAGCAGTACTTC.